These 5 T cell receptor beta chains share one sample of origin, sequenced in a study of blood T cells in healthy people across ages. Primers used in a second PCR of roughly 7 to 12 cycles were a sample-barcoded 5' primer and a J-beta primer mix. Via MiXCR, TCRdb re-called the 5' RACE reads, giving one row per CDR3 protein. The data contain around 800,000 distinct CDR3 sequences, approximately 53% of them singletons. Input material: blood. The receptors were sampled from a man older than 75 in good health.

The gene calls are TRBV3-1 and TRBJ2-1; no reliable D call. CDR1 and CDR2 from the germline V gene are LGHDT and YNNKEL (reference sequence). V was clipped by 0 bases and J by 2 bases, with 8 bases between them. The CDR3 length is 15 residues. DNA for the CDR3: TGTGCCAGCAGCCAAGAGATTAGTACCTACAATGAGCAGTTCTTC. Translation gives CASSQEISTYNEQFF.

The chain carries TRBV6-5 and TRBJ2-1; 9 bases map to TRBD1. J lost 13 bases, V lost 2 bases, and 15 bases had no gene match. Germline V gives CDR1 MNHEY, CDR2 SVGAGI. CDR3 length: 16 residues. DNA of the CDR3: TGTGCCAGCAGTTACCAAACAGGGGGCGGCCTAGCTCCCCAGTTCTTC. Translated: CASSYQTGGGLAPQFF.

The chain joins TRBV5-1 to TRBJ2-5; 7 bases are shared with TRBD1. With V trimmed by 8 bases and J by 1 base, 5 bases remained unmatched. The germline V gene encodes CDR1 SGHRS and CDR2 YFSETQ. The CDR3 sequence is 13 residues long. The CDR3 is CASYRGPQETQYF. Written as DNA, the CDR3 is TGCGCCAGTTACAGGGGCCCCCAAGAGACCCAGTACTTC.

This rearrangement joins TRBV9 to TRBJ2-5; 7 nucleotides align to TRBD2. Trimming at V came to 0 bases and at J to 3 bases, leaving 2 bases not matched to a gene. The CDR3 runs to 14 residues. Germline V gene sequence: CDR1 SGDLS, CDR2 YYNGEE. CDR3 protein: CASSVGRGEETQYF. The CDR3 nucleotides are TGTGCCAGCAGCGTAGGCCGGGGGGAAGAGACCCAGTACTTC.

This chain uses TRBV25-1 with TRBJ2-7; 9 bases fit TRBD1. The V gene's germline CDR1 is MGHDK and CDR2 SYGVNS. The V and J ends lost 6 bases and 5 bases, in that order; junction bases with no gene match: 11. This CDR3 is 15 amino acids long. CDR3 in DNA: TGTGCCAGCAGCGACAGGGGGATTAGGGTCCACGAGCAGTACTTC. Protein product: CASSDRGIRVHEQYF.